The source of this TCR beta chain is a study of shared clonotypes between healthy human individuals. Donors were healthy HIV-negative adults without recent acute infections or vaccinations. Adult Caucasians living in Nashville, Tennessee made up all of the donors. V was clipped by 8 bases and J by 0 bases; unmatched bases: 6. CDR1 is WNHNN and CDR2 is SYGVQD in the germline V gene (reference sequence). CDR3 length: 15 amino acids. Deep level was the assay's run setting. Under the authors' procedure: Owing to the provision of junction-only sequences devoid of quality scores by immunoSEQ, filtering differed. The assay was immunoSEQ multiplex PCR, and TCRdb's table has in-frame clones only and misses some. Clone size and the V and J calls come from that table; the DNA yielded D and trimming. The table has some 1.4 million clones, 95% to 97% seen once.

The V gene is TRBV10-1, the J gene TRBJ2-1; the match to TRBD2 covers 8 bases. Source material: naive CD4+ T cells sorted from blood. Subset meaning: CD45RA+ positively selected. This receptor was identified in a man under 40 in good health. CDR3 loop: CASGEAGASYNEQFF. The CDR3 nucleotides are TGCGCCAGCGGAGAAGCGGGAGCCTCCTACAATGAGCAGTTCTTC.